Here is one T cell receptor (beta chain) with its context. The specificity of this receptor is unknown. Nothing much larger sits one base from this clone, and base qualities are not available. Flow cytometry confirmed the purity of CD4+ and CD8+ cells that had been isolated by positive magnetic bead selection on an AutoMACS. Initial screening for clonal expansions relied on flow cytometry with a TCR V beta antibody panel, after which sorted CD8+ fractions underwent TCRB deep sequencing for characterization. Ficoll-Paque PLUS density gradient separation was used to isolate peripheral blood mononuclear cells. Using Nucleospin Tissue or Tissue XS kits, DNA was extracted from CD4-enriched, CD8-enriched or PBMC samples, with quantification by a Qubit 2.0 fluorometer. Sequencing of TCRB CDR3 was done on genomic DNA with the immunoSEQ assay. As for the original processing: Patient CD8+ clones larger than 1% were compared against published virus-specific TCRB sequences, and only a few matched. The analyses included only productive TCRB rearrangements. A clone was defined by a unique TCRB CDR3 sequence, and clonality was computed as a productive clonality index based on Shannon entropy. The template counts of each clone relative to the total templates per sample were used to calculate repertoire overlap between two samples. A correlation with a Spearman r of approximately 0.6 was found between V-gene usage by flow cytometry and V-gene usage by TCRB sequencing. Entries here come from immuneACCESS through TCRdb and include only in-frame sequences with V and J called. Some clones fail to appear in such tables; in the studies checked, an unresolved V gene covers under half of the shortfall, and the cause of the remainder is unknown. Clone size and the V and J calls come from that table; the DNA yielded D and trimming. This sample holds about 7,400 clones; around 90% were observed only once. The top ten clonotypes cover roughly a sixth of the sample.

The data derive from a study of somatic mutations in cytotoxic T cells in rheumatoid arthritis (dated 2017 in TCRdb). Regarding the study in general: Before any treatment started and right after they were diagnosed, patients gave peripheral blood samples (under 32 ml EDTA). Patients and controls did not essentially differ in median age, which was nearly identical between the groups. A total of 60 to 80 rheumatoid arthritis patients and some 18 healthy controls underwent TCRB deep sequencing. Some T-cell populations stained with V beta antibodies were sorted by flow on a FACSAria II or Sony SH800 to nearly 100% purity, with sorted V beta1+ cells additionally subjected to TCRB sequencing. Whether expanded CD8+ T-cell clones in untreated, newly diagnosed rheumatoid arthritis carry somatic mutations was the study question, and clonality was characterized with TCRB deep sequencing.

The CDR3 starts with the cysteine, ends with the phenylalanine, and has 15 residues. This entry keeps only the CDR3 DNA: 45 bases, framed from base 1. Looking up the germline V gene yields CDR1 MNHNS and CDR2 SASEGT. V and J lose 3 bases and 1 base, and a span of 10 bases separates them. On the study overall, not on this receptor specifically: In about an eighth of the roughly 65 patients the largest CD8+ clone exceeded 20% of CD8+ cells, and several identical CD8+ TCRB sequences were shared between blood and synovial fluid. It was unknown which antigens the expanded CD8+ clones targeted, and their absence from virus-specific databases did not exclude viral specificity. CD8+ T-cell clonality in rheumatoid arthritis patients was not significantly different from that in age-matched healthy controls. In patients, CD8+ clonality rose with age (Spearman r ~ 0.45), which was not the case in healthy controls. No adjustment for multiple comparisons was made for the slight TRBV07 underrepresentation in patients.

Recombination linked TRBV6-1 to TRBJ1-5, with the D gene too uncertain to name. The receptor's source is a man aged 35 to 55 with rheumatoid arthritis. Sequenced input: CD8+ T cells sorted from blood. The DNA sequence reads TGTGCCAGCAGTGAGGTTGAGGGAAGCAATCAGCCCCAGCATTTT. Translated, this gives CASSEVEGSNQPQHF.